The T cell receptor (beta chain) described here comes from a study of T-cell reconstitution after alpha-beta-depleted transplantation in children. Regarding the study as a whole: Reportedly, only several hundred clones from non-depleted graft cells drove alpha-beta T-cell counts at about two months. Day-60 TCRbeta diversity that was high in some patients was derived from surviving recipient T cells and thymic progenitors. From newly produced T cells came most of the T-cell counts and diversity one year after transplant.

The germline V gene has CDR1 MDHEN and CDR2 SYDVKM. Trimming at V came to 0 bases and at J to 4 bases, leaving 14 bases not matched to a gene. The length of the CDR3 is 18 residues. This clonotype turned up a few times. Its specificity is not known. Unique molecular identifiers were incorporated into the prepared TCRbeta library. One entry per CDR3 protein, called by TCRdb with MiXCR from the PCR reads. The sample has 500,000 to 750,000 distinct CDR3 sequences; around 13% are singletons. V gene TRBV28 combines with J gene TRBJ2-5; the match to TRBD1 covers 7 bases. Sequenced here: PBMCs, mostly from graft donor cells, sampled 360 days after TCRalphabeta/CD19-depleted stem cell transplant. The source is a male patient between 5 and 17 years old who had a stem cell transplant for acute myeloid leukemia, so the T cells may come from the graft donor. The CDR3 DNA follows: TGTGCCAGCAGTTTATGGAGGGGGCTAATTTTGTTCAGAGAGACCCAGTACTTC. This encodes CASSLWRGLILFRETQYF.